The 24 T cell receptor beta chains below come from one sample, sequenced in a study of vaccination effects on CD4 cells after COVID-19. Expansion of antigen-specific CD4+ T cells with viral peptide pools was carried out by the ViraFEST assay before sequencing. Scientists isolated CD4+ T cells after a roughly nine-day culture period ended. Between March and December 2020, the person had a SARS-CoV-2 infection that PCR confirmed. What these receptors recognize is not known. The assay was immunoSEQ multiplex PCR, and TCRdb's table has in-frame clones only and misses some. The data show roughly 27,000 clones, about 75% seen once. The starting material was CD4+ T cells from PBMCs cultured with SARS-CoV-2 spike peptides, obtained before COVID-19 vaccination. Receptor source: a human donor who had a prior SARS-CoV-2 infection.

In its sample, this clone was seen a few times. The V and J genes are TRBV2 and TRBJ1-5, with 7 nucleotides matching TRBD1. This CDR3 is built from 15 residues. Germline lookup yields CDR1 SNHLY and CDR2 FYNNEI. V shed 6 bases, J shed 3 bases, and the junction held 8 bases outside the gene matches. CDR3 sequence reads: CASSPGQALNQPQHF. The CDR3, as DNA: TGTGCCAGCAGCCCCGGACAGGCCCTCAATCAGCCCCAGCATTTT.

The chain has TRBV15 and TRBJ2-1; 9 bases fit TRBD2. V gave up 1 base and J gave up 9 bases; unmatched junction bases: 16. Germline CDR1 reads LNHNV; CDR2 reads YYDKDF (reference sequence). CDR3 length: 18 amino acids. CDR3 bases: TGTGCCACCAGCAGAGGTGGGCGGGCGGGAGGGCCTATCGCTGAGCAGTTCTTC. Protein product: CATSRGGRAGGPIAEQFF.

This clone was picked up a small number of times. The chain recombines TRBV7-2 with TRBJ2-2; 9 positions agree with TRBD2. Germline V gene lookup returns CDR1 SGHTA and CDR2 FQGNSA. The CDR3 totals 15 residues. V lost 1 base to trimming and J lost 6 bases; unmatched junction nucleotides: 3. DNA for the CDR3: TGTGCCAGCAGCTTAGTTGCGGGAGGGCCCGGGGAGCTGTTTTTT. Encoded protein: CASSLVAGGPGELFF.

This chain's CDR3 is CASSQGGTGVGDTQYF. As DNA, the CDR3 is TGTGCCAGCAGCCAAGGGGGGACAGGGGTGGGGGATACGCAGTATTTT. The chain joins TRBV3-1 (or the pseudogene TRBV3-2) to TRBJ2-3; 10 bases agree with TRBD1. Germline V gives CDR1 LGHDT, CDR2 YNNKEL (reference sequence). This CDR3 spans 16 amino acids. J was trimmed by 6 bases and V by 1 base; bases with no gene match: 7.

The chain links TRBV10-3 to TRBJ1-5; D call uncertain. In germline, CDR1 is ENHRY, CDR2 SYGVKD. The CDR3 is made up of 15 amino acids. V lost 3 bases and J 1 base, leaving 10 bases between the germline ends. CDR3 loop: CAISDTLLSNQPQHF. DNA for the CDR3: TGTGCCATCAGTGATACCCTGTTAAGCAATCAGCCCCAGCATTTT.

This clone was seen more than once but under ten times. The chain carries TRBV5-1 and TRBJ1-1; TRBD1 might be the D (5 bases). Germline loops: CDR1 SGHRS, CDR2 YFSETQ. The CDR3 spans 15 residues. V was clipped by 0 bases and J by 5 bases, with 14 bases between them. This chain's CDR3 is CASSLGAQGGTEAFF. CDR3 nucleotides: TGCGCCAGCAGCTTGGGGGCGCAGGGAGGAACTGAAGCTTTCTTT.

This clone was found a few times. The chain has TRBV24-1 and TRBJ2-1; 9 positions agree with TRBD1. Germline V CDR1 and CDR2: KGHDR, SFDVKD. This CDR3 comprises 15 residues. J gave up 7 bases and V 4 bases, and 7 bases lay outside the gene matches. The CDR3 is CATSDPEGTGNEQFF. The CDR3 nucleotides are TGTGCCACCAGTGACCCTGAGGGGACAGGGAATGAGCAGTTCTTC.

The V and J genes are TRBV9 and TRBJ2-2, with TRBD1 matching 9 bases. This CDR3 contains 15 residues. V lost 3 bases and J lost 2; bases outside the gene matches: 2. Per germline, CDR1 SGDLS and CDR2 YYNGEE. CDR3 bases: TGTGCCAGCAGCGAGGGACAGGGAAACACCGGGGAGCTGTTTTTT. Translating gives CASSEGQGNTGELFF.

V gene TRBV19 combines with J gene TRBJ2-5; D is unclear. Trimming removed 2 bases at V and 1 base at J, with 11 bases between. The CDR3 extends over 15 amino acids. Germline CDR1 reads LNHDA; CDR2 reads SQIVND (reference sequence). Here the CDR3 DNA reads TGTGCCAGTAGTATAATCGGTGCGGTCCAAGAGACCCAGTACTTC. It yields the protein CASSIIGAVQETQYF.

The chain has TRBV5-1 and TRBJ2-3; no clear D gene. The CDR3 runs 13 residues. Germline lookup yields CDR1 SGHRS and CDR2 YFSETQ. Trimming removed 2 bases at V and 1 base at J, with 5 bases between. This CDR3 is CASSFEGTDTQYF. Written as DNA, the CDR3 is TGCGCCAGCAGCTTCGAGGGCACAGATACGCAGTATTTT.

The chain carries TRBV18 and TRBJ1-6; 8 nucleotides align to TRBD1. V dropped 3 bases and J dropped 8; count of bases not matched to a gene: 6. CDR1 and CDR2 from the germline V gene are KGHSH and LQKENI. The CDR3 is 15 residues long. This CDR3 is CASSPWGQDYSPLHF. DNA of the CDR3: TGTGCCAGCTCACCTTGGGGACAGGATTATTCACCCCTCCACTTT.

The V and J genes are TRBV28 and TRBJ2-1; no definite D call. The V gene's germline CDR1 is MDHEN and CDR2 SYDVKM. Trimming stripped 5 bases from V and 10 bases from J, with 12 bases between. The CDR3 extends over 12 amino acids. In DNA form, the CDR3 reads TGTGCCAGCAGTCCACCTTTCGAAGAGCAGTTCTTC. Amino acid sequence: CASSPPFEEQFF.

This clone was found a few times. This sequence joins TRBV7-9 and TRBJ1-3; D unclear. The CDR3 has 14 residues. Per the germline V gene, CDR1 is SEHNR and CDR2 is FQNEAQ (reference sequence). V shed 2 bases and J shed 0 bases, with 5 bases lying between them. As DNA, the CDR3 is TGTGCCAGCAGCTTACCCAGCTCTGGAAACACCATATATTTT. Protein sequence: CASSLPSSGNTIYF.

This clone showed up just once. The DNA of the CDR3 is TGTGCCAGCAGCCTCTCAGGATCCACAGATACGCAGTATTTT. Its translation is CASSLSGSTDTQYF. This rearrangement joins TRBV7-3 to TRBJ2-3, with D hard to call. Germline CDR1 SGHTA, CDR2 FQGTGA. V was cut by 5 bases and J by 2 bases, with 11 bases left in between. The CDR3 contains 14 residues.

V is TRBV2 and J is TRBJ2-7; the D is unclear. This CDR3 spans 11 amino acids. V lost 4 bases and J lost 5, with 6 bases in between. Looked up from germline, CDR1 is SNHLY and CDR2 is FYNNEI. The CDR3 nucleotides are TGTGCCAGCAGTGCTTACGACGAGCAGTACTTC. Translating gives CASSAYDEQYF.

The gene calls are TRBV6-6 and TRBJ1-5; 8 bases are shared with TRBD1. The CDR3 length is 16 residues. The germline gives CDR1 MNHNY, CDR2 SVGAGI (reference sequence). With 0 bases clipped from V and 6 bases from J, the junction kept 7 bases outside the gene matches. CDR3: CASSYSVGTGPQPQHF. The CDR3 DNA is TGTGCCAGCAGTTACTCGGTAGGGACAGGCCCTCAGCCCCAGCATTTT.

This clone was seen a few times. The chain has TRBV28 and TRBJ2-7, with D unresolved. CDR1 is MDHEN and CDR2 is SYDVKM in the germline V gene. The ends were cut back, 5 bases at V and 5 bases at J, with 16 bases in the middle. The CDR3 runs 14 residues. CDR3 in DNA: TGTGCCAGCAGTCCCTACGGGTTGGGTAACGAGCAGTACTTC. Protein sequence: CASSPYGLGNEQYF.

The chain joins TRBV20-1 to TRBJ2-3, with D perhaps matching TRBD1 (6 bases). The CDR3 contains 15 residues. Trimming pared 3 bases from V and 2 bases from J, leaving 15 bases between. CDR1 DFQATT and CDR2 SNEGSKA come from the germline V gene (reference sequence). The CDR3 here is CSASSPRGPTDTQYF. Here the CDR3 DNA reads TGCAGTGCTAGTTCGCCCAGGGGACCCACAGATACGCAGTATTTT.

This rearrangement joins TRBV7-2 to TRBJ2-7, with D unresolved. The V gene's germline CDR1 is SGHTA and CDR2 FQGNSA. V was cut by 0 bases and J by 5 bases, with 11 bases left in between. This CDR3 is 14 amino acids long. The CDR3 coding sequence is TGTGCCAGCAGCTTAGCATCCTCACATGACGAGCAGTACTTC. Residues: CASSLASSHDEQYF.

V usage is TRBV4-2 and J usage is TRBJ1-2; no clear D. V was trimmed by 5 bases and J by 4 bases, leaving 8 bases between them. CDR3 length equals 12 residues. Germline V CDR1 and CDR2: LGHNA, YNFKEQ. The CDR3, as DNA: TGTGCCAGCAGCTTCCGGGGCTATGGCTACACCTTC. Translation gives CASSFRGYGYTF.

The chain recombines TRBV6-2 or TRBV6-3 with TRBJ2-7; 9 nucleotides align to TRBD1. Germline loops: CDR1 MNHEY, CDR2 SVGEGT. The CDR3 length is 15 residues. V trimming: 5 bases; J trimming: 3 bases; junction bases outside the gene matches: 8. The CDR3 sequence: CASSDSPGQGYEQYF. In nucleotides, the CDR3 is TGTGCCAGCAGTGACAGTCCGGGACAGGGCTACGAGCAGTACTTC.

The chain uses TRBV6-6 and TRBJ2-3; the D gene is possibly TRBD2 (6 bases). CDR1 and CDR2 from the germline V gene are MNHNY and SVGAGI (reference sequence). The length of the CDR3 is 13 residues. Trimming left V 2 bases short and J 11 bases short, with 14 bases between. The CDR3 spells CASSYELRGWQYF. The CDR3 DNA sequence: TGTGCCAGCAGTTACGAATTGCGGGGTTGGCAGTATTTT.

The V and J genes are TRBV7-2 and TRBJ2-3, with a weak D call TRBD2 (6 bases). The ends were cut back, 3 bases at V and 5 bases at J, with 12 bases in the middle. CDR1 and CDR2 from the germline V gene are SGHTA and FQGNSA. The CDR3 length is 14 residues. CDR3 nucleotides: TGTGCCAGCAGCTTTCGGCGGGACTTAGATACGCAGTATTTT. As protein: CASSFRRDLDTQYF.

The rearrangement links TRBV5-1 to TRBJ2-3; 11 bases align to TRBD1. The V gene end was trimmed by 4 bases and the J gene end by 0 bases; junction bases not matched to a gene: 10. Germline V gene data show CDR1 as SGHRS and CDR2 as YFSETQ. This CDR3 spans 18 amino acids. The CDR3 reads CASSIGQGAYSSTDTQYF. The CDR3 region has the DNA TGCGCCAGCAGCATCGGACAGGGGGCGTATTCTAGCACAGATACGCAGTATTTT.